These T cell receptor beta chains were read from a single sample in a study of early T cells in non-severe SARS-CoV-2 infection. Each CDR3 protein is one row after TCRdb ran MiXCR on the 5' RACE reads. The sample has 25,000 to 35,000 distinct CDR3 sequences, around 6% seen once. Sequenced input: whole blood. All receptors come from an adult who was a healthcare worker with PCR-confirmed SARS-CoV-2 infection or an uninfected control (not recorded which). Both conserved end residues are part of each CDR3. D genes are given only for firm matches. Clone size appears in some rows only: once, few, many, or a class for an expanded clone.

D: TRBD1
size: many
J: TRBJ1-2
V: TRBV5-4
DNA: TGTGCCAGCAGCCAAACAGGGGGCTATGGCTACACCTTC
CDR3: CASSQTGGYGYTF

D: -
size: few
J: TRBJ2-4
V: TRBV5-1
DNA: TGCGCCAGCAGCTTGTCAGGGTTCAAAAACATTCAGTACTTC
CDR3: CASSLSGFKNIQYF

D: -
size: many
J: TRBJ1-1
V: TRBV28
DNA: TGTGCCAGCAGTTTAGGGGATGAAGCTTTCTTT
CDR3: CASSLGDEAFF

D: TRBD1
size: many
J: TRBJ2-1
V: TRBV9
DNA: TGTGCCAGCAGCGTAGGAGGACAGGGGGCCTACAATGAGCAGTTCTTC
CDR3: CASSVGGQGAYNEQFF

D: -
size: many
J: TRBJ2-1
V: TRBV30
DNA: TGTGCCTGGAGTGTATTAACCGGCTCCTACAATGAGCAGTTCTTC
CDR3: CAWSVLTGSYNEQFF

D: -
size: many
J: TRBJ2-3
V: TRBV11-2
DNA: TGTGCCAGCAGCATCTTGAACCTCGGAGATACGCAGTATTTT
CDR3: CASSILNLGDTQYF

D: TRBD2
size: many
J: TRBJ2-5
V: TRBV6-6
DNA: TGTGCCAGCACGGGCGGGGGGTCCGTGGAGACCCAGTACTTC
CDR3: CASTGGGSVETQYF

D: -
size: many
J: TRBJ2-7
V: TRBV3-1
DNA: TGTGCCAGCAGCCAGGGAGGACCATACGAGCAGTACTTC
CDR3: CASSQGGPYEQYF

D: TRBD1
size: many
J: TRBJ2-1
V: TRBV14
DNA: TGTGCCAGCAGCCGATCGGACAGGGGTCCCTACAATGAGCAGTTCTTC
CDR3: CASSRSDRGPYNEQFF

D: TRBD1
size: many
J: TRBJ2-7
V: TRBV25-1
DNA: TGTGCCAGCAGTGAATTGTGGACAGGAGCCTACGAGCAGTACTTC
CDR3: CASSELWTGAYEQYF

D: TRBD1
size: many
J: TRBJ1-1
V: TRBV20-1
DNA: TGCAGTGCTAGCACAGGGGCCTACACTGAAGCTTTCTTT
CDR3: CSASTGAYTEAFF

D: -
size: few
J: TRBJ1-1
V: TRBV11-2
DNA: TGTGCCAGCAGGAGGAAACAGGGTTCGGACACTGAAGCTTTCTTT
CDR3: CASRRKQGSDTEAFF

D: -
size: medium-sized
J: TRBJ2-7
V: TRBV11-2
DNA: TGTGCCAGCAGCTCCCAGGGCTACGAGCAGTACTTC
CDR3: CASSSQGYEQYF

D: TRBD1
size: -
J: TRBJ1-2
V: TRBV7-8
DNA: TGTGCCAGCAGCACAGGGGGCAGTAGCATCTATGGCTACACCTTC
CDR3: CASSTGGSSIYGYTF

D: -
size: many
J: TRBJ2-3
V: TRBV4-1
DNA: TGCGCCACCTCCAAGACGCCGGGGGTCGGAGATACGCAGTATTTT
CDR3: CATSKTPGVGDTQYF

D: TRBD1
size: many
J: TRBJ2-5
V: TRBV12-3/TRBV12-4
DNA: TGTGCCAGCAGTAACCGGGACAGGGCGGGAGAGACCCAGTACTTC
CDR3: CASSNRDRAGETQYF

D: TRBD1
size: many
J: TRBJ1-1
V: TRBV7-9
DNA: TGTGCCACCCTGGACAGGGTGAACACTGAAGCTTTCTTT
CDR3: CATLDRVNTEAFF

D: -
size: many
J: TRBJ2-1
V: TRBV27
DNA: TGTGCCAGCAGCCGTGGGTGGAGGGAGCAGTTCTTC
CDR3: CASSRGWREQFF

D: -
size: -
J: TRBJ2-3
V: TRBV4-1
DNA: TGCGCCAGCAGCCAAGATCCGTCTCGCACAGATACGCAGTATTTT
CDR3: CASSQDPSRTDTQYF

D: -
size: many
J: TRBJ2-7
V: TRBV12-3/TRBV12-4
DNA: TGTGCCAGCAGTTTAGTATGGGGACTGAGCTCCTACGAGCAGTACTTC
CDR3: CASSLVWGLSSYEQYF

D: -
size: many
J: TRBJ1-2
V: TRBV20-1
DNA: TGCAGTGCTGGGTCGTTCGGGGACTTGAGTCGGGGCTACACCTTC
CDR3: CSAGSFGDLSRGYTF

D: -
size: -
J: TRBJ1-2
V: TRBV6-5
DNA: TGTGCCAGCAGATGGACAGCCAACTATGGCTACACCTTC
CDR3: CASRWTANYGYTF

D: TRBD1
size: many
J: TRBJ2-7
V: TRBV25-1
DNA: TGTGCCAGCAGTGAACCGGGACAGGGGATCTGGGGGGAGCAGTACTTC
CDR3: CASSEPGQGIWGEQYF

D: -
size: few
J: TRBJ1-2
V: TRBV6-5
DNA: TGTGCCAGCACCCCCCGCCTGAACTATGGCTACACCTTC
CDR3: CASTPRLNYGYTF

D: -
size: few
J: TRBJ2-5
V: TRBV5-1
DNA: TGCGCCAGCAGCTTGGTGGGCAGGACCCAAGAGACCCAGTACTTC
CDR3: CASSLVGRTQETQYF

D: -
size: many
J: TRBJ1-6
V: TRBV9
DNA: TGTGCCAGCAGCGTAGGTCCCGAAACGAAGATTAATTCACCCCTCCACTTT
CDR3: CASSVGPETKINSPLHF

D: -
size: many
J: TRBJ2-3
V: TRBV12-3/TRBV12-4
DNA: TGTGCCAGCAGTCCCCGCTCAGGGGTTAGCACAGATACGCAGTATTTT
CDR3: CASSPRSGVSTDTQYF

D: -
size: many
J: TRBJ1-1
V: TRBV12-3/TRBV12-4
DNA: TGTGCCAGCAGTCCCCGGGTGGGGAACACTGAAGCTTTCTTT
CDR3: CASSPRVGNTEAFF

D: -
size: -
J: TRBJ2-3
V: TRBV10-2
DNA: TGCGCCAGCAAGACAGATACGCAGTATTTT
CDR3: CASKTDTQYF

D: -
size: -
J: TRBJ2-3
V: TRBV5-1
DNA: TGCGCCAGCAGCTTGGGGGCAGGGAGGACAGATACGCAGTATTTT
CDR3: CASSLGAGRTDTQYF

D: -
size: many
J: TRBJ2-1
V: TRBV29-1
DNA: TGCAGCGTTGCACGGGACGAAGCCTACAATGAGCAGTTCTTC
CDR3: CSVARDEAYNEQFF

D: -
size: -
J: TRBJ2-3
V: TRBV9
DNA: TGTGCCAGCAGCGAAGGCCGCACAGCAGATACGCAGTATTTT
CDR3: CASSEGRTADTQYF

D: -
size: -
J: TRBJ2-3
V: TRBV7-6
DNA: TGTGCCAGCACCCCACCACCCTCAGGGGATACGCAGTATTTT
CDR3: CASTPPPSGDTQYF

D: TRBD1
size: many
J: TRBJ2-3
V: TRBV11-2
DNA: TGTGCCAGCAGAAAACCGGGACAGGCGACAGATACGCAGTATTTT
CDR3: CASRKPGQATDTQYF

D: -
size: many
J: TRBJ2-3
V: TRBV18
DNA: TGTGCCAGCTCACCACCGGCTAGTTATACGCAGTATTTT
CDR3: CASSPPASYTQYF

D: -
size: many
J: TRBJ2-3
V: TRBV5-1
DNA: TGCGCCAGCAGCCCACGCGGGCTTTTCACAGATACGCAGTATTTT
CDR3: CASSPRGLFTDTQYF

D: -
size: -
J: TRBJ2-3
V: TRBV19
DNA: TGTGCCACCGTCATCGAGGTGGGGGGCTCGGATACGCAGTATTTT
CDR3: CATVIEVGGSDTQYF

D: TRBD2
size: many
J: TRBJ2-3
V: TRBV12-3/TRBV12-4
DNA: TGTGCCAGCAGGTCTAGCGGTCCTAGCACAGATACGCAGTATTTT
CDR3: CASRSSGPSTDTQYF

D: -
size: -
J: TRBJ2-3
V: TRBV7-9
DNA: TGTGCCAGCAACCCCAGGGGTACAGATACGCAGTATTTT
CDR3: CASNPRGTDTQYF

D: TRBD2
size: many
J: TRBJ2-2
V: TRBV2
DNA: TGTGCCAGCACTCCCGGGACTAGCCCATCCGGACGGGAGCTGTTTTTT
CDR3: CASTPGTSPSGRELFF

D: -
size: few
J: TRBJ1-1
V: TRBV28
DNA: TGTGCCAGCAGTTTACCCCAGGTCTACGGACGGGGGACTGAAGCTTTCTTT
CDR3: CASSLPQVYGRGTEAFF

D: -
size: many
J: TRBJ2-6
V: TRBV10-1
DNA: TGCGCCAGCAGTGATATGGTAGCGAAGGAGTCTGGGGCCAACGTCCTGACTTTC
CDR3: CASSDMVAKESGANVLTF

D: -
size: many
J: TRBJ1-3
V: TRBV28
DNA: TGTGCCAGCAGTTTACGGGGGGCGGACACCATATATTTT
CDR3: CASSLRGADTIYF

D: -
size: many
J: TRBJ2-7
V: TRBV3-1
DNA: TGTGCCAGCAGCCAAGTTCCGGGGAACGAGCAGTACTTC
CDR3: CASSQVPGNEQYF

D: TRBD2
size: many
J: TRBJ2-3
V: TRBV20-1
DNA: TGCAGTGCTAGAGATCTCTCCATCGAGCGGGGGGGATTCACAGATACGCAGTATTTT
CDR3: CSARDLSIERGGFTDTQYF

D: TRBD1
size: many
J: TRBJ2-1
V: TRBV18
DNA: TGTGCCAGCTCACCGCGCGGGTCGGGACAGAAGAACAATGAGCAGTTCTTC
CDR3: CASSPRGSGQKNNEQFF

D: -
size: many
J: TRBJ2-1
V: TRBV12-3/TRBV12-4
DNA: TGTGCCAGCACTTCCTCCGGACGCGGGACGAATGAGCAGTTCTTC
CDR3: CASTSSGRGTNEQFF

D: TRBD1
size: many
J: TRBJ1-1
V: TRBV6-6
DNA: TGTGCCAGCAGTTACCGGGGGAAGGGGGCGAGAACTGAAGCTTTCTTT
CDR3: CASSYRGKGARTEAFF

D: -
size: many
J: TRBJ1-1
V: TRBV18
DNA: TGTGCCAGCTCACTGGTCTCAAGGGCAAAGAACACTGAAGCTTTCTTT
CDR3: CASSLVSRAKNTEAFF

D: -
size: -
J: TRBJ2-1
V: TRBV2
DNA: TGTGCCAGCAGTGAAACTGGACACAACAATGAGCAGTTCTTC
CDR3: CASSETGHNNEQFF